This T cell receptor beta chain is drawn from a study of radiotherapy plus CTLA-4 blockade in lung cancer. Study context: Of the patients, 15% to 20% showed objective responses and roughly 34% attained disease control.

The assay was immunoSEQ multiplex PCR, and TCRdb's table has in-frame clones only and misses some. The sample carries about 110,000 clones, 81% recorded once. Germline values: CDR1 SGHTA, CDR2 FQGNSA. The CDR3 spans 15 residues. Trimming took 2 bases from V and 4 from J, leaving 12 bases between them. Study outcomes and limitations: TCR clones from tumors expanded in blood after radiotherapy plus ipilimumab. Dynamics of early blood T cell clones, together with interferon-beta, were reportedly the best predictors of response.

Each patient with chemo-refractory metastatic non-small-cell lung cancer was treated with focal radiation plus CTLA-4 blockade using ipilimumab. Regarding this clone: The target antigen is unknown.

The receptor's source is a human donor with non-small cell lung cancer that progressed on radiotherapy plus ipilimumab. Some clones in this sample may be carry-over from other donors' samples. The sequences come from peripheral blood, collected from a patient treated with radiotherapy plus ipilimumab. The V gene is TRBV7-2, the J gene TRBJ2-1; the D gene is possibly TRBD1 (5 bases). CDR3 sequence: CASSLIQGIYNEQFF. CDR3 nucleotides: TGTGCCAGCAGCTTAATTCAGGGAATTTACAATGAGCAGTTCTTC.